The 30 T cell receptor beta chains presented below share a single source sample, sequenced in a study of blood T cell repertoires in COVID-19. Profiling relied on immunoSEQ multiplex PCR, and the TCRdb table lists in-frame clones only, not all of them. The data contain hundreds of thousands of clones, roughly 84% of them singletons. Sequencing input: PBMCs or T cells enriched from blood (not recorded which). These receptor sequences come from a woman aged 25-40 years who had recovered from COVID-19.

V usage is TRBV28 and J usage is TRBJ2-1; TRBD2 agrees at 10 bases. The CDR3 is 17 amino acids. In germline, CDR1 is MDHEN, CDR2 SYDVKM. V trimming: 7 bases; J trimming: 4 bases; junction bases outside the gene matches: 13. This CDR3 is CASTAHAPSGGYNEQFF. The CDR3 nucleotides read TGTGCCAGCACCGCACATGCCCCTAGCGGGGGTTACAATGAGCAGTTCTTC.

The table lists this clone with a count of one. The genes are TRBV19 and TRBJ2-7, with a possible D match to TRBD1 (5 bases). V dropped 4 bases and J dropped 3 bases, with 13 bases sitting between them. The CDR3 is 14 amino acids. The germline V gene has CDR1 LNHDA and CDR2 SQIVND (reference sequence). CDR3 in DNA: TGTGCCAGTAGTACGCAGGGTCGGTTCTACGAGCAGTACTTC. Amino acid sequence: CASSTQGRFYEQYF. Combining the CDR3 with reference TRBV19 and TRBJ2-7 gives the whole variable domain DGGITQSPKYLFRKEGQNVTLSCEQNLNHDAMYWYRQDPGQGLRLIYYSQIVNDFQKGDIAEGYSVSREKKESFPLTVTSAQKNPTAFYLCASSTQGRFYEQYFGPGTRLTVT.

The J gene is TRBJ2-4, the V gene TRBV7-8; the D gene is possibly TRBD1 (7 bases). Between the trimmed V and J ends, which lost 1 base and 0 bases, there was a span of 16 bases. The CDR3 is 18 amino acids. Germline V gives CDR1 SGHVS, CDR2 FQNEAQ. CDR3 sequence reads: CASSLVGRGATAKNIQYF. In DNA, the CDR3 is TGTGCCAGCAGCTTAGTTGGCAGGGGGGCCACAGCCAAAAACATTCAGTACTTC.

The V and J genes are TRBV7-8 and TRBJ1-3; D perhaps matches TRBD1 (6 bases). This CDR3 region has 18 residues. V lost 2 bases to trimming and J lost 4 bases, with 21 bases between them. Germline values: CDR1 SGHVS, CDR2 FQNEAQ. The CDR3 reads CASSLLAFTGSGGNTIYF. The CDR3 DNA is TGTGCCAGCAGCTTACTCGCCTTCACAGGGTCGGGAGGAAACACCATATATTTT.

The chain carries TRBV9 and TRBJ2-5; TRBD2 might be the D (6 bases). Germline assignment: CDR1 SGDLS and CDR2 YYNGEE. The length of the CDR3 is 15 residues. V gave up 2 bases and J gave up 2 bases, with 13 bases separating them. CDR3 in DNA: TGTGCCAGCAGCGTGGGGCGCCGGGGGCAAGAGACCCAGTACTTC. Translation gives CASSVGRRGQETQYF. The full variable domain, rest sourced from reference TRBV9 and TRBJ2-5, is DSGVTQTPKHLITATGQRVTLRCSPRSGDLSVYWYQQSLDQGLQFLIQYYNGEERAKGNILERFSAQQFPDLHSELNLSSLELGDSALYFCASSVGRRGQETQYFGPGTRLLVL.

The V and J genes are TRBV4-1 and TRBJ2-7, with D perhaps matching TRBD1 (5 bases). Germline V CDR1 and CDR2: MGHRA, YSYEKL. The CDR3 covers 12 residues. Trimming shortened V by 2 bases and J by 3 bases, and 5 bases separated the two germline ends. CDR3 protein: CASSQQGYEQYF. As DNA, the CDR3 is TGCGCCAGCAGCCAACAGGGCTACGAGCAGTACTTC.

The gene calls are TRBV7-8 and TRBJ2-3; TRBD2 is a possible D gene (5 bases). V lost 3 bases to trimming and J lost 3 bases, with 10 bases between them. The length of the CDR3 is 14 residues. Germline loops: CDR1 SGHVS, CDR2 FQNEAQ. The DNA of the CDR3 is TGTGCCAGCAGCTTTGAGGGAAGGACAGATACGCAGTATTTT. It specifies CASSFEGRTDTQYF.

This clone was observed a few times. The J gene is TRBJ2-7, the V gene TRBV28, with D tentatively TRBD2 (5 bases). Deletions cut 5 bases from V and 1 base from J, with 12 bases between. CDR3 length equals 14 residues. The germline CDR1 and CDR2 sequences are MDHEN and SYDVKM. The CDR3 region has the DNA TGTGCCAGCAGTCGGGATCCCAAGTCCTACGAGCAGTACTTC. This codes for CASSRDPKSYEQYF.

In its sample, this clone was seen a few times. This sequence joins TRBV10-3 and TRBJ2-7; 8 bases agree with TRBD2. V was pared by 0 bases and J by 4 bases, with 5 bases of the junction left unmatched. This CDR3 comprises 15 residues. Germline-derived CDR1 and CDR2 are ENHRY and SYGVKD. CDR3 nucleotide sequence: TGTGCCATCAGTGAGTCGAGCGGGGGCCTATACGAGCAGTACTTC. Translating gives CAISESSGGLYEQYF.

CDR3 DNA sequence: TGTGCCAGCAGATCTAAGGCGGGGAGCTCCTACAATGAGCAGTTCTTC. This codes for CASRSKAGSSYNEQFF. This chain connects TRBV11-2 to TRBJ2-1; TRBD2 might be the D (6 bases). The CDR3 consists of 16 residues. Germline CDR1 is SGHAT and CDR2 is FQNNGV. The ends were cut back, 6 bases at V and 0 bases at J, with 15 bases in the middle.

The chain is built from TRBV28 and TRBJ1-3, with D unresolved. CDR1 is MDHEN, CDR2 SYDVKM, per germline. This CDR3 comprises 15 residues. The V end lost 2 bases, the J end lost 0 bases, and 8 bases lay between the germline ends. The CDR3 here is CASSLNPGSGNTIYF. The DNA of the CDR3 is TGTGCCAGCAGTTTAAACCCGGGCTCTGGAAACACCATATATTTT. Complete variable domain (other parts from reference TRBV28 and TRBJ1-3): DVKVTQSSRYLVKRTGEKVFLECVQDMDHENMFWYRQDPGLGLRLIYFSYDVKMKEKGDIPEGYSVSREKKERFSLILESASTNQTSMYLCASSLNPGSGNTIYFGEGSWLTVV.

The V and J genes are TRBV25-1 and TRBJ2-1; no definite D call. Germline V lookup: CDR1 MGHDK, CDR2 SYGVNS. The length of the CDR3 is 13 residues. The V end lost 7 bases, the J end lost 6 bases, and 13 bases lay between the germline ends. The CDR3 loop is CASTSTGLNEQFF. The CDR3 DNA is TGTGCCAGCACCTCAACGGGTCTCAATGAGCAGTTCTTC.

This clone was counted only a few times. The V gene is TRBV4-3, the J gene TRBJ2-2; D may be TRBD2 (6 bases). The germline V gene has CDR1 LGHNA and CDR2 YSLEER. The CDR3 is 17 residues long. V lost 0 bases, J lost 6 bases, and 17 bases lay in between. The CDR3 protein is CASSQEGGPGYAGELFF. CDR3 in DNA: TGCGCCAGCAGCCAAGAGGGGGGACCAGGGTACGCCGGGGAGCTGTTTTTT.

The chain uses TRBV2 and TRBJ2-3; TRBD2 aligns across 9 bases. Germline trimming cut 2 bases from V and 3 bases from J; bases unmatched to any gene: 3. This CDR3 has 15 residues. Germline CDR1 SNHLY, CDR2 FYNNEI. The CDR3 loop reads CASSEQRGVTDTQYF. CDR3 nucleotide sequence: TGTGCCAGCAGTGAACAGCGGGGGGTTACAGATACGCAGTATTTT.

V gene TRBV29-1 combines with J gene TRBJ1-2; tentatively, D is TRBD1 (6 bases). V gave up 5 bases and J gave up 2 bases, with 12 bases separating them. Per germline, CDR1 SQVTM and CDR2 ANQGSEA. The CDR3 loop spans 13 amino acids. The CDR3 region has the DNA TGCAGCGTTATAAACAGGGAAAACTATGGCTACACCTTC. Translation: CSVINRENYGYTF.

CDR3 residues: CASSPDRGPGNTIYF. The DNA for the CDR3 is TGTGCCAGCTCACCAGACAGGGGGCCTGGAAACACCATATATTTT. The chain carries TRBV18 and TRBJ1-3; 10 bases fit TRBD1. Germline V CDR1 and CDR2: KGHSH, LQKENI. This CDR3 has 15 residues. After removal of 2 bases from V and 2 bases from J, the junction contained 0 bases not matched to a gene.

The sample holds many counts of this clone. This rearrangement joins TRBV6-6 to TRBJ1-5; perhaps TRBD1 as D (5 bases). The CDR3 contains 14 residues. Trimming removed 6 bases from V and 0 bases from J, with 9 bases in between. Germline-derived CDR1 and CDR2 are MNHNY and SVGAGI (reference sequence). This CDR3 is CASSRTLSNQPQHF. For the CDR3, the DNA is TGTGCCAGCAGCAGGACACTTAGCAATCAGCCCCAGCATTTT.

The genes are TRBV6-5 and TRBJ1-2, with D possibly being TRBD1 (6 bases). CDR1 MNHEY and CDR2 SVGAGI come from the germline V gene. V lost 6 bases to trimming and J lost 4 bases, with 15 bases between them. CDR3 length: 14 residues. CDR3 amino acids: CASRHRDLGYGYTF. For the CDR3, the DNA is TGTGCCAGCAGGCACAGGGATCTCGGCTATGGCTACACCTTC.

The chain joins TRBV28 to TRBJ1-1; D not certain. The CDR3 runs 16 residues. The germline V and J ends were trimmed by 2 bases and 11 bases, with 24 bases remaining between them. The germline V gene has CDR1 MDHEN and CDR2 SYDVKM. CDR3 bases: TGTGCCAGCAGTTTAGAGAACTTGGTCGTTCCCATAAAGGCTTTCTTT. Amino acids: CASSLENLVVPIKAFF.

This clone was counted once. The V gene is TRBV19, the J gene TRBJ2-5; tentatively, D is TRBD2 (5 bases). Trimming cost V 7 bases and J 2 bases, with 14 bases left between them. The germline gives CDR1 LNHDA, CDR2 SQIVND (reference sequence). CDR3 size: 14 residues. The CDR3 is CASKKRSGQETQYF. In DNA form, the CDR3 reads TGTGCCAGTAAAAAGCGGTCGGGTCAAGAGACCCAGTACTTC.

The rearrangement uses TRBV2 and TRBJ1-1, with D hard to call. This CDR3 spans 15 amino acids. Germline CDR1 SNHLY, CDR2 FYNNEI. Between the trimmed V and J ends, which lost 1 base and 0 bases, there was a span of 9 bases. CDR3: CASSEGRGMNTEAFF. In DNA form, the CDR3 reads TGTGCCAGCAGTGAAGGGCGGGGTATGAACACTGAAGCTTTCTTT.

The chain recombines TRBV29-1 with TRBJ1-5, with a weak D call TRBD1 (5 bases). This CDR3 region has 14 residues. Deletions cut 8 bases from V and 3 bases from J, with 17 bases between. The germline V gene encodes CDR1 SQVTM and CDR2 ANQGSEA. The CDR3 loop reads CSLSRGGHNQPQHF. The DNA for the CDR3 is TGCAGCTTAAGTAGGGGCGGACACAATCAGCCCCAGCATTTT.

The chain uses TRBV2 and TRBJ2-5; 9 nucleotides match TRBD1. CDR1 SNHLY and CDR2 FYNNEI come from the germline V gene. This CDR3 is 15 amino acids long. The V segment lost 9 bases and the J segment 4 bases; nucleotides outside the gene matches: 12. CDR3 in DNA: TGTGCCAGTAATCCCAGGACAGGGGTATTAGAGACCCAGTACTTC. It encodes CASNPRTGVLETQYF.

This chain joins TRBV7-2 and TRBJ2-1; 12 positions match TRBD2. CDR1 and CDR2 (germline): SGHTA, FQGNSA. This CDR3 has 16 amino acids. The J segment lost 4 bases and the V segment lost 3 bases, leaving 4 bases of the junction unmatched. The CDR3 region is CASSFTSGGTYNEQFF. The CDR3, as DNA: TGTGCCAGCAGCTTCACTAGCGGGGGGACGTACAATGAGCAGTTCTTC.

This clone was observed a single time. V is TRBV6-2 or TRBV6-3 and J is TRBJ2-7; TRBD1 aligns across 10 bases. Per the germline V gene, CDR1 is MNHEY and CDR2 is SVGEGT. The CDR3 extends over 15 amino acids. The V segment lost 5 bases and the J segment 2 bases; nucleotides outside the gene matches: 6. CDR3 residues: CASSHRDRGPYEQYF. CDR3 coding DNA: TGTGCCAGCAGTCACCGGGACAGGGGACCCTACGAGCAGTACTTC.

This rearrangement joins TRBV2 to TRBJ1-2, with TRBD1 as a possible D gene (5 bases). The germline CDR1 and CDR2 sequences are SNHLY and FYNNEI. Deletions cut 1 base from V and 2 bases from J, with 17 bases between. The CDR3 loop spans 17 amino acids. This CDR3 reads CASSEVEIGQGNYGYTF. The CDR3 DNA is TGTGCCAGCAGTGAAGTAGAAATAGGACAAGGAAACTATGGCTACACCTTC. The full variable domain, completed using reference TRBV2 and TRBJ1-2, is EPEVTQTPSHQVTQMGQEVILRCVPISNHLYFYWYRQILGQKVEFLVSFYNNEISEKSEIFDDQFSVERPDGSNFTLKIRSTKLEDSAMYFCASSEVEIGQGNYGYTFGSGTRLTVV.

The gene calls are TRBV10-3 and TRBJ2-3, with D tentatively TRBD2 (6 bases). V dropped 5 bases and J dropped 0 bases, with 12 bases sitting between them. The length of the CDR3 is 15 residues. The V gene's germline CDR1 is ENHRY and CDR2 SYGVKD. CDR3 in DNA: TGTGCCATCAGTATCCGGGGGAGTAGCACAGATACGCAGTATTTT. Its protein product is CAISIRGSSTDTQYF.

The chain recombines TRBV15 with TRBJ1-2; TRBD1 matches 12 bases. The germline gives CDR1 LNHNV, CDR2 YYDKDF (reference sequence). The CDR3 runs 19 residues. Trimming cost V 0 bases and J 1 base; bases outside gene matches: 9. The CDR3 coding sequence is TGTGCCACCAGCAGAGATCGGGGGACAGGGGGCGCCGGTAACTATGGCTACACCTTC. Amino acids: CATSRDRGTGGAGNYGYTF.

V and J are TRBV4-3 and TRBJ2-2; TRBD1 agrees at 7 bases. CDR1 is LGHNA and CDR2 is YSLEER in the germline V gene. The CDR3 runs to 17 residues. The J segment lost 5 bases and the V segment lost 0 bases, leaving 9 bases of the junction unmatched. The CDR3 reads CASSQDKPGGRTGELFF. CDR3 nucleotide sequence: TGCGCCAGCAGCCAAGATAAGCCAGGGGGAAGAACCGGGGAGCTGTTTTTT.

The V and J genes are TRBV28 and TRBJ1-5; D might be TRBD1 (6 bases). This CDR3 is built from 14 residues. The V end lost 6 bases, the J end lost 3 bases, and 12 bases lay between the germline ends. Germline CDR1 reads MDHEN; CDR2 reads SYDVKM. In nucleotides, the CDR3 is TGTGCCAGCAGAATCCGACAGGCCAATCAGCCCCAGCATTTT. Amino acids: CASRIRQANQPQHF.